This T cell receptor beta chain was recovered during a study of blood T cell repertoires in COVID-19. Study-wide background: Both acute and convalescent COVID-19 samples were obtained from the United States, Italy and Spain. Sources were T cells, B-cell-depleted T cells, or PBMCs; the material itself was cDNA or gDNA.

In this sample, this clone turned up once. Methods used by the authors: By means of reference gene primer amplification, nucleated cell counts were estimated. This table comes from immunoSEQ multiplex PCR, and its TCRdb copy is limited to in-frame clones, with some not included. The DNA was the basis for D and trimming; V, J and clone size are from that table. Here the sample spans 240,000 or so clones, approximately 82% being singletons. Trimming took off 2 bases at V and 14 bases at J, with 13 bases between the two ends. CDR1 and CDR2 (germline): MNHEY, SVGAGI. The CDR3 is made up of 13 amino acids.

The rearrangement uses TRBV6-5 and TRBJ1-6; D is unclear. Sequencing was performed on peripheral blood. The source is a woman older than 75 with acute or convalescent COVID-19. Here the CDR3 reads CASSYDNSRTLHF. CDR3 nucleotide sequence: TGTGCCAGCAGTTACGACAACTCTCGGACCCTCCACTTT.